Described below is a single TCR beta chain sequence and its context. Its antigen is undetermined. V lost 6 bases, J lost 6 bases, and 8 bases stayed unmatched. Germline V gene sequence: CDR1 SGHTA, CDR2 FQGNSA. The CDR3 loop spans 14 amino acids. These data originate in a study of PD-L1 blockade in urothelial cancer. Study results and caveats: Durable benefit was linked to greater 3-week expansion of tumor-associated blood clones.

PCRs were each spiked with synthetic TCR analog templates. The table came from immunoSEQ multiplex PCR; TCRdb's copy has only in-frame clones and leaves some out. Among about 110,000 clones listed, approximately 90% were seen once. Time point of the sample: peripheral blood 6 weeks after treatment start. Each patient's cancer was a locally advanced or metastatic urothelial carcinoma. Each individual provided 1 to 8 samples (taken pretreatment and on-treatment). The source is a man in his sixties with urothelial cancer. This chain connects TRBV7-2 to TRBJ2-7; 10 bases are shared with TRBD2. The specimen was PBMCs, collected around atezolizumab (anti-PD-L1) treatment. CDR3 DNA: TGTGCCAGCAGTGGGCTAGCGGGAGCCCCCGAGCAGTACTTC. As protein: CASSGLAGAPEQYF.